Described below is a single T cell receptor beta chain sequence and its context. The V gene's germline CDR1 is SGHDT and CDR2 YYEEEE. The CDR3 is 18 residues long. The V gene end was trimmed by 4 bases and the J gene end by 5 bases; junction bases not matched to a gene: 15. Each recovered donor of Cohort 3 presented with two negative PCRs, clearance, or symptom resolution. This sample is drawn from a study of blood T cell repertoires in COVID-19. TCRdb's table, derived via immunoSEQ multiplex PCR, lists solely in-frame clones and lacks some. Altogether roughly 320,000 clones are present, 65% to 90% being singletons, with the ten largest covering around 4%.

The material sequenced was PBMCs or T cells enriched from blood (not recorded which). The chain carries TRBV5-6 and TRBJ2-3; 11 nucleotides agree with TRBD2. The receptor was derived from a man younger than 40 who had recovered from COVID-19. The CDR3 DNA sequence: TGTGCCAGCAGCGAAGGCATCCTAGCGGGAGGTCTGGGAGATACGCAGTATTTT. It translates to CASSEGILAGGLGDTQYF. The complete variable domain, with remaining parts taken from reference TRBV5-6 and TRBJ2-3, reads DAGVTQSPTHLIKTRGQQVTLRCSPKSGHDTVSWYQQALGQGPQFIFQYYEEEERQRGNFPDRFSGHQFPNYSSELNVNALLLGDSALYLCASSEGILAGGLGDTQYFGPGTRLTVL.